These 18 T cell receptor beta chains came from one sample sequenced in a study of blood T cell repertoires in COVID-19. TCRdb's table, derived via immunoSEQ multiplex PCR, lists solely in-frame clones and lacks some. The sample contains about 190,000 clones, almost 90% of which appear only once. The sample comprised peripheral blood. The receptors derive from a man between 45 and 60 years old with acute or convalescent COVID-19.

The chain's CDR3 is CASSQDPGLAGELFF. The CDR3 DNA follows: TGCGCCAGCAGTCAGGATCCGGGGTTGGCCGGGGAGCTGTTTTTT. J is TRBJ2-2 and V is TRBV10-1; D is possibly TRBD2 (5 bases). The CDR3 has 15 amino acids. Germline V gene sequence: CDR1 WNHNN, CDR2 SYGVQD (reference sequence). V shed 5 bases and J shed 6 bases, with 16 bases lying between them.

This clone has a single count. The chain's CDR3 is CASSSAFGSLNEQYF. The CDR3 DNA reads as TGTGCCAGCAGCTCCGCTTTTGGGAGTCTAAACGAGCAGTACTTC. The chain joins TRBV7-2 to TRBJ2-7; the D gene is possibly TRBD2 (5 bases). The V end was cut by 4 bases, the J end by 5 bases, with 18 bases between. There are 15 residues in the CDR3. Looked up from germline, CDR1 is SGHTA and CDR2 is FQGNSA.

The J gene is TRBJ1-1, the V gene TRBV6-6; 8 positions agree with TRBD1. Germline values: CDR1 MNHNY, CDR2 SVGAGI (reference sequence). This CDR3 spans 15 amino acids. The V segment lost 6 bases and the J segment 4 bases; nucleotides outside the gene matches: 10. The CDR3 DNA sequence: TGTGCCAGCAGGTGGGCAGGGGGCGCTGGCACTGAAGCTTTCTTT. This codes for CASRWAGGAGTEAFF.

The chain employs TRBV5-5 and TRBJ2-7; no clear D. The CDR3 runs 15 residues. Between the trimmed V and J ends, which lost 4 bases and 1 base, there was a span of 15 bases. Germline-derived CDR1 and CDR2 are SGHKS and YYEKEE (reference sequence). For the CDR3, the DNA is TGTGCCAGCAGCCCCGAAGTCAGTCCTTCCTACGAGCAGTACTTC. Translated, it gives CASSPEVSPSYEQYF.

The chain combines TRBV9 with TRBJ1-4; D possibly corresponds to TRBD1 (6 bases). CDR1 SGDLS and CDR2 YYNGEE come from the germline V gene. Between the trimmed V and J ends, which lost 3 bases and 8 bases, there was a span of 20 bases. The CDR3 runs 16 residues. This CDR3 is CASSARDTGSGEKLFF. As DNA, the CDR3 is TGTGCCAGCAGCGCCCGGGACACCGGTTCGGGGGAAAAACTGTTTTTT.

The chain carries TRBV27 and TRBJ2-2, with 10 bases lining up with TRBD2. The CDR3 loop spans 16 amino acids. Germline trimming cut 2 bases from V and 6 bases from J; bases unmatched to any gene: 6. Germline CDR1 MNHEY, CDR2 SMNVEV (reference sequence). CDR3 in DNA: TGTGCCAGCAGTTTAGGCCCTAGCGGGAGCGCCGGGGAGCTGTTTTTT. Its protein product is CASSLGPSGSAGELFF.

The chain links TRBV15 to TRBJ2-7; the D gene is possibly TRBD2 (6 bases). Germline-derived CDR1 and CDR2 are LNHNV and YYDKDF (reference sequence). V was clipped by 2 bases and J by 5 bases, with 22 bases between them. The CDR3 covers 17 residues. CDR3 amino acids: CATSRSPPGGVLDEQYF. CDR3 DNA: TGTGCCACCAGCAGATCCCCCCCGGGCGGGGTTCTTGACGAGCAGTACTTC.

The chain couples TRBV19 to TRBJ2-3; D is unclear. The CDR3 length is 12 residues. V dropped 5 bases and J dropped 1 base, with 4 bases sitting between them. CDR1 LNHDA and CDR2 SQIVND come from the germline V gene (reference sequence). The CDR3 DNA follows: TGTGCCAGTAGTCGGGGCACAGATACGCAGTATTTT. It is translated as CASSRGTDTQYF. Full variable domain (missing parts from reference TRBV19 and TRBJ2-3): DGGITQSPKYLFRKEGQNVTLSCEQNLNHDAMYWYRQDPGQGLRLIYYSQIVNDFQKGDIAEGYSVSREKKESFPLTVTSAQKNPTAFYLCASSRGTDTQYFGPGTRLTVL.

The genes are TRBV28 and TRBJ1-2, with TRBD1 identical over 7 bases. The CDR3 runs to 13 residues. The trim removed 6 bases at V and 4 bases at J, leaving 5 bases unmatched. The germline CDR1 and CDR2 sequences are MDHEN and SYDVKM. The CDR3 loop is CASRKGQVYGYTF. The CDR3 coding sequence is TGTGCCAGCAGGAAAGGACAGGTCTATGGCTACACCTTC.

V gene TRBV18 combines with J gene TRBJ2-6; the D gene is possibly TRBD1 (5 bases). Germline V gene sequence: CDR1 KGHSH, CDR2 LQKENI. The CDR3 is 16 amino acids. V lost 3 bases and J lost 2, with 11 bases in between. The CDR3 here is CASSPRWGPGANVLTF. Here the CDR3 DNA reads TGTGCCAGCTCACCCCGGTGGGGCCCTGGGGCCAACGTCCTGACTTTC.

Only one count was recorded for this clone. This chain's CDR3 is CASSLTQEGEKLFF. The CDR3 DNA follows: TGTGCCAGCAGTTTAACCCAGGAGGGGGAAAAACTGTTTTTT. The chain recombines TRBV28 with TRBJ1-4; D perhaps matches TRBD1 (5 bases). Trimming left V 2 bases short and J 8 bases short, with 12 bases between. Per the germline V gene, CDR1 is MDHEN and CDR2 is SYDVKM. The CDR3 contains 14 residues. Drawing the rest from reference TRBV28 and TRBJ1-4, the complete variable domain is DVKVTQSSRYLVKRTGEKVFLECVQDMDHENMFWYRQDPGLGLRLIYFSYDVKMKEKGDIPEGYSVSREKKERFSLILESASTNQTSMYLCASSLTQEGEKLFFGSGTQLSVL.

The V gene is TRBV7-9, the J gene TRBJ2-4; D unclear. V was pared by 4 bases and J by 1 base, with 17 bases between. The germline gives CDR1 SEHNR, CDR2 FQNEAQ (reference sequence). The CDR3 extends over 17 amino acids. The CDR3 DNA is TGTGCCAGCAGCTCGTCCGTGGTGAGATCGGCCAAAAACATTCAGTACTTC. Amino acids: CASSSSVVRSAKNIQYF. The whole variable domain, filled in from reference TRBV7-9 and TRBJ2-4, reads DTGVSQNPRHKITKRGQNVTFRCDPISEHNRLYWYRQTLGQGPEFLTYFQNEAQLEKSRLLSDRFSAERPKGSFSTLEIQRTEQGDSAMYLCASSSSVVRSAKNIQYFGAGTRLSVL.

This clone was observed a single time. The chain is built from TRBV2 and TRBJ2-2, with TRBD2 identical over 8 bases. CDR3 length: 16 residues. CDR1 is SNHLY, CDR2 FYNNEI, per germline. After removal of 0 bases from V and 6 bases from J, the junction contained 6 bases not matched to a gene. CDR3 sequence reads: CASSEAGGGWAGELFF. Here the CDR3 DNA reads TGTGCCAGCAGTGAAGCTGGCGGGGGGTGGGCCGGGGAGCTGTTTTTT.

The chain links TRBV18 to TRBJ2-1, with a weak D call TRBD1 (6 bases). V was shortened by 4 bases and J by 5 bases, with 24 bases between the two germline ends. Germline lookup yields CDR1 KGHSH and CDR2 LQKENI. This CDR3 has 18 amino acids. In nucleotides, the CDR3 is TGTGCCAGCTCACGGCTCGCGGACGGGACATTCGGGCACAATGAGCAGTTCTTC. Translated: CASSRLADGTFGHNEQFF. Full variable domain (outside the CDR3, taken from reference TRBV18 and TRBJ2-1): NAGVMQNPRHLVRRRGQEARLRCSPMKGHSHVYWYRQLPEEGLKFMVYLQKENIIDESGMPKERFSAEFPKEGPSILRIQQVVRGDSAAYFCASSRLADGTFGHNEQFFGPGTRLTVL.

To note about this clone: The junction departs from germline at one end; a sequencing error may be responsible. This rearrangement joins TRBV30 to TRBJ2-5; D remains ambiguous. This CDR3 has 13 residues. Looked up from germline, CDR1 is GTSNPN and CDR2 is SVGIG (reference sequence). In nucleotides, the CDR3 is TGTGCCTGGAGTGTACGAGAGGCCGGAGTCCGGGACTTC. It translates to CAWSVREAGVRDF.

This chain uses TRBV5-1 with TRBJ2-2; 7 nucleotides agree with TRBD2. Germline loops: CDR1 SGHRS, CDR2 YFSETQ. Germline trimming cut 4 bases from V and 4 bases from J; bases unmatched to any gene: 4. This CDR3 has 14 amino acids. Here the CDR3 reads CASSGEGSTGELFF. CDR3 in DNA: TGCGCCAGCAGCGGGGAGGGGAGCACCGGGGAGCTGTTTTTT.

This sequence joins TRBV6-5 and TRBJ1-3; 7 nucleotides line up with TRBD1. V gave up 7 bases and J gave up 6 bases; unmatched junction bases: 9. The CDR3 is 14 residues long. CDR1 and CDR2 (germline): MNHEY, SVGAGI. The CDR3 DNA sequence: TGTGCCAGCATCCAAGACAGGGTCTTAAACACCATATATTTT. It specifies CASIQDRVLNTIYF.

The V gene is TRBV4-2, the J gene TRBJ2-3, with D maybe TRBD2 (6 bases). The germline V and J ends were trimmed by 4 bases and 8 bases, with 16 bases remaining between them. Germline CDR1 LGHNA, CDR2 YNFKEQ. The CDR3 has 14 amino acids. The CDR3 reads CASSLLALIGTQYF. CDR3 nucleotide sequence: TGTGCCAGCAGCCTACTAGCTCTGATAGGTACGCAGTATTTT.